This record covers a single T cell receptor (beta chain). The V gene's germline CDR1 is SGHTA and CDR2 FQGNSA. This CDR3 contains 15 residues. TCRdb re-analyzed the 5' RACE reads; it lists each CDR3 protein once, without DNA. The sample's table shows about 450,000 distinct CDR3 sequences. The sample originates from a study of T cells expressing NK-cell markers. About the research overall: HCMV serostatus: seven of eight sequenced donors positive, one negative.

The sample was blood T cells: a sorted CD56 or NKG2C T cell subset, CD4+ or CD8+ T cells, or bulk PBMC T cells (not recorded which). The clonotype was recovered from a woman aged 18 to 75 in good health. This chain connects TRBV7-2 to TRBJ2-2; TCRdb returns TRBD1, unconfirmable since there is no DNA. The CDR3 region is CASSLAGGPFGELFF.